This TCR beta chain was sequenced for a study of T cells in localized non-small cell lung cancer. Study-wide points: Owing to sequencing of a solitary tumor region, heterogeneity cannot be discounted.

Germline V gene sequence: CDR1 SGDLS, CDR2 YYNGEE. CDR3 length equals 15 residues. V was pared by 0 bases and J by 8 bases, with 6 bases of the junction left unmatched. With respect to this clone: The antigen remains undetermined.

This table comes from immunoSEQ multiplex PCR, and its TCRdb copy is limited to in-frame clones, with some not included. The profile shows tens of thousands of clones, 80% to 85% of them singletons. The material was peripheral blood mononuclear cells, obtained before any cancer treatment. The chain uses TRBV9 and TRBJ1-4; TRBD1 agrees at 8 bases. The clonotype originates from a man aged 40 to 70 with stage III lung adenocarcinoma. In nucleotides, the CDR3 is TGTGCCAGCAGCGTAGACCCCGGGACAGGCGAAAAACTGTTTTTT. As protein: CASSVDPGTGEKLFF. Full variable domain (remainder filled in from reference TRBV9 and TRBJ1-4): DSGVTQTPKHLITATGQRVTLRCSPRSGDLSVYWYQQSLDQGLQFLIQYYNGEERAKGNILERFSAQQFPDLHSELNLSSLELGDSALYFCASSVDPGTGEKLFFGSGTQLSVL.